This paragraph covers one T cell receptor (beta chain) sequence. This specimen belongs to a study of cytomegalovirus exposure and HLA in healthy donors. PCR primers comprised 60 Vbeta and 13 Jbeta primers. The repertoire was sequenced with immunoSEQ multiplex PCR; TCRdb's copy has only in-frame clones and lacks some. The data hold roughly 180,000 clones, with under 90% observed a single time. V lost 8 bases, J lost 2 bases, and 12 bases lay in between. The CDR3 is made up of 14 amino acids. Germline-derived CDR1 and CDR2 are MNHEY and SVGAGI. This TCR came from a young man in good health and CMV-seropositive. The chain links TRBV6-5 to TRBJ2-2; D possibly corresponds to TRBD1 (6 bases). Material: PBMCs. The CDR3 nucleotides read TGTGCCAGCTTAAGGACAGTAAACACCGGGGAGCTGTTTTTT. It codes for CASLRTVNTGELFF.